This TCR beta chain emerged from a study of shared clonotypes between healthy human individuals. As for this clone: Its cognate antigen is unknown.

Findings and limits, study-wide: A small donor pool kept down the genetic and exposure-history diversity that was represented. Sequencing of the sorted subsets was shown by rarefaction to be incomplete despite large depth. Non-shared clonotypes displayed generation probabilities falling below those of clonotypes present in all four donors.

Profiling relied on immunoSEQ multiplex PCR, and the TCRdb table lists in-frame clones only, not all of them. Of 1.5 million to 1.9 million clones in the sample, around 98% were seen once. V was pared by 5 bases and J by 10 bases, with 18 bases between. The CDR3 extends over 14 amino acids. Germline V lookup: CDR1 MNHEY, CDR2 SVGAGI. V gene TRBV6-5 combines with J gene TRBJ2-1, with D possibly TRBD2 on 5 matching bases. The sample consisted of naive CD4+ T cells sorted from blood. As for subset: CD45RA+ positively selected. The TCR was taken from a man aged 30 to 45 in good health. CDR3 bases: TGTGCCAGCAGTCGGGTCAGCTTCAGAGGGGAGCAGTTCTTC. It translates to CASSRVSFRGEQFF.